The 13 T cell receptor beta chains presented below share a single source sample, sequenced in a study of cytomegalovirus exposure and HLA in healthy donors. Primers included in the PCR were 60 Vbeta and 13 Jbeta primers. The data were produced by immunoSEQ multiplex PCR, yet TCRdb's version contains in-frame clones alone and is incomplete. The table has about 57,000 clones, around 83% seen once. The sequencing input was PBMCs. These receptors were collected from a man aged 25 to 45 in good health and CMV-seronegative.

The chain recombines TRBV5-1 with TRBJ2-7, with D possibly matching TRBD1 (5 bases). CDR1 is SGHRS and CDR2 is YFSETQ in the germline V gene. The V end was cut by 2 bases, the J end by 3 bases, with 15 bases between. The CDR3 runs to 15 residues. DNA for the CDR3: TGCGCCAGCAGCTTCGCCGGACAATCAAACTACGAGCAGTACTTC. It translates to CASSFAGQSNYEQYF.

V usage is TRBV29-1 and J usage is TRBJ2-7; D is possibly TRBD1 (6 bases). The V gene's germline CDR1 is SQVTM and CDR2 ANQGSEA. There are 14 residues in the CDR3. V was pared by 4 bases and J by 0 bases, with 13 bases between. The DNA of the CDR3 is TGCAGCGTTGGTGGGCTCAGGGGCTCCTACGAGCAGTACTTC. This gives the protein CSVGGLRGSYEQYF.

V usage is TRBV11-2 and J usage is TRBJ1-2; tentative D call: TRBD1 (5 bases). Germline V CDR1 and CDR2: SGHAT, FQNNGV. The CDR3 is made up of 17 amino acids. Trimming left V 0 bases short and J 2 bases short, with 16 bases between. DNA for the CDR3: TGTGCCAGCAGCTTAGATTACGTGCAGGGAGGGAACTATGGCTACACCTTC. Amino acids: CASSLDYVQGGNYGYTF. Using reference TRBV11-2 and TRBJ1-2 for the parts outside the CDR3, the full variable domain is EAGVAQSPRYKIIEKRQSVAFWCNPISGHATLYWYQQILGQGPKLLIQFQNNGVVDDSQLPKDRFSAERLKGVDSTLKIQPAKLEDSAVYLCASSLDYVQGGNYGYTFGSGTRLTVV.

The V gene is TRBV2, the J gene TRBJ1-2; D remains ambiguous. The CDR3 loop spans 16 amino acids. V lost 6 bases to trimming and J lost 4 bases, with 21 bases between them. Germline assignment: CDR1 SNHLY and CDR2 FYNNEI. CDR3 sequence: CASSLGRSPGIYGYTF. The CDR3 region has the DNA TGTGCCAGCAGCCTGGGCAGGTCGCCTGGAATCTATGGCTACACCTTC.

The CDR3 DNA reads as TGTGCTAGTGGTTTGGTAGAGGATGAGCAGTTCTTC. Its translation: CASGLVEDEQFF. This chain uses TRBV12-5 with TRBJ2-1; D not certain. Trimming stripped 0 bases from V and 8 bases from J, with 5 bases between. CDR1 and CDR2 from the germline V gene are LGHNT and FRNRAP. The CDR3 has 12 residues.

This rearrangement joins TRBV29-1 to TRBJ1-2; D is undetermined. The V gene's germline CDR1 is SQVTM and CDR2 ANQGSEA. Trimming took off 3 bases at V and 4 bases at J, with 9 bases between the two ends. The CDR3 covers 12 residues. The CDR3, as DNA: TGCAGCGTTGAGCGGGGAAGCTATGGCTACACCTTC. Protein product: CSVERGSYGYTF.

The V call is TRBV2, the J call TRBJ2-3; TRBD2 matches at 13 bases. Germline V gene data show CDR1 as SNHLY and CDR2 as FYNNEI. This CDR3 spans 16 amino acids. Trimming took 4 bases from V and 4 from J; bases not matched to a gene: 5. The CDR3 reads CASSGGLAGMADTQYF. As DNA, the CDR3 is TGTGCCAGCAGTGGGGGACTAGCGGGAATGGCAGATACGCAGTATTTT.

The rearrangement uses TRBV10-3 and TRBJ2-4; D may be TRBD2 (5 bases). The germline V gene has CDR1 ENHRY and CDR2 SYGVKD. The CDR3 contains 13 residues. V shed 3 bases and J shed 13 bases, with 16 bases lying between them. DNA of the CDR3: TGTGCCATCAGTGAAGGTCCTGAGAGGGCCCAGTACTTC. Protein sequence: CAISEGPERAQYF.

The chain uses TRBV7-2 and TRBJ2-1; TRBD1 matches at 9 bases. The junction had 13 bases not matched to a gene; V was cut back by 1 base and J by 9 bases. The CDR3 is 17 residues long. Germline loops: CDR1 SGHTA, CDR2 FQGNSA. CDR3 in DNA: TGTGCCAGCAGCTTAGAGAGGGCGAACAGGGGGCTTGGTGAGCAGTTCTTC. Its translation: CASSLERANRGLGEQFF. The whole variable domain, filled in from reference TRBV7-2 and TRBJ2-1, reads GAGVSQSPSNKVTEKGKDVELRCDPISGHTALYWYRQSLGQGLEFLIYFQGNSAPDKSGLPSDRFSAERTGGSVSTLTIQRTQQEDSAVYLCASSLERANRGLGEQFFGPGTRLTVL.

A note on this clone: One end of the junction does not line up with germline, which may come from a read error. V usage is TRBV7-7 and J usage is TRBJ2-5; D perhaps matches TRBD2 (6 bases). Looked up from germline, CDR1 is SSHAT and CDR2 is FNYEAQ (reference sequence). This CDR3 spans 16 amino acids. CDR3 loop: CASSLSLIRGVGAQYF. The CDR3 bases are TGTGCTAGCAGCTTATCCCTTATCCGCGGGGTGGGGGCCCAGTACTTC.

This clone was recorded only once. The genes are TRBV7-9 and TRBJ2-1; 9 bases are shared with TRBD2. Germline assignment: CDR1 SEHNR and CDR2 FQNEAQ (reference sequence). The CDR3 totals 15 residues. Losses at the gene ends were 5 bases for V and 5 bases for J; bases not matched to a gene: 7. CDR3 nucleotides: TGTGCCAGCAGCCTGACTAGCGGACTAGACAATGAGCAGTTCTTC. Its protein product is CASSLTSGLDNEQFF.

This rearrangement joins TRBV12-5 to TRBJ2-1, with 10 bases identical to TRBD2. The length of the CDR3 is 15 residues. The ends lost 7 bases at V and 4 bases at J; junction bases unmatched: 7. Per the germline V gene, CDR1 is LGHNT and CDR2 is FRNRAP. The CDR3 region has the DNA TGTGCTAGTGCCCTTAGCGGGGGGCCTTACAATGAGCAGTTCTTC. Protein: CASALSGGPYNEQFF.

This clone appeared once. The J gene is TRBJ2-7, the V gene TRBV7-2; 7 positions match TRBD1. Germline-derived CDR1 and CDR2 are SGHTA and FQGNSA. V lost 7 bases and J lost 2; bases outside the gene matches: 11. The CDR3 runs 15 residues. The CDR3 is CASTPYSGQTYEQYF. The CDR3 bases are TGTGCCAGCACCCCTTATTCGGGACAGACCTACGAGCAGTACTTC.